The 25 T cell receptor beta chains listed next were all sequenced from one sample in a study of blood T cell repertoires in COVID-19. Some clones are missing from TCRdb's copy, which holds only in-frame ones; the method was immunoSEQ multiplex PCR. The data contain about 230,000 clones, 70% to 90% of them singletons. Source material: PBMCs or T cells enriched from blood (not recorded which). All receptors derive from a man aged 25 to 40 who had recovered from COVID-19.

The chain employs TRBV30 and TRBJ1-5, with a tentative D call TRBD1 (5 bases). The germline V gene encodes CDR1 GTSNPN and CDR2 SVGIG (reference sequence). V was cut by 4 bases and J by 1 base, with 14 bases left in between. There are 15 residues in the CDR3. The CDR3 region is CAWTNTGESNQPQHF. Written as DNA, the CDR3 is TGTGCCTGGACCAACACGGGGGAGAGCAATCAGCCCCAGCATTTT.

The chain uses TRBV11-3 and TRBJ2-1; 9 bases line up with TRBD2. CDR1 and CDR2 (germline): SGHNT, YENEEA. Trimming at V came to 0 bases and at J to 4 bases, leaving 4 bases not matched to a gene. The CDR3 is made up of 16 amino acids. DNA for the CDR3: TGTGCCAGCAGCTTAGATCCGAGCGGGGGGTACAATGAGCAGTTCTTC. The encoded protein is CASSLDPSGGYNEQFF.

The rearrangement joins TRBV7-9 to TRBJ1-6; no firm D call. V dropped 4 bases and J dropped 13 bases, with 20 bases sitting between them. Per the germline V gene, CDR1 is SEHNR and CDR2 is FQNEAQ (reference sequence). This CDR3 is built from 15 residues. The CDR3 reads CASSSFPEDLDPLHF. In DNA, the CDR3 is TGTGCCAGCAGCTCGTTCCCGGAAGACTTAGATCCCCTCCACTTT.

This chain joins TRBV3-1 (or the pseudogene TRBV3-2) and TRBJ2-1, with 11 bases fitting TRBD2. J gave up 5 bases and V 4 bases, and 4 bases lay outside the gene matches. The CDR3 length is 15 residues. Germline V lookup: CDR1 LGHDT, CDR2 YNNKEL (reference sequence). CDR3 bases: TGTGCCAGCAGCCGGGGACTAGCGGTGAACAATGAGCAGTTCTTC. Amino acids: CASSRGLAVNNEQFF.

J is TRBJ1-2 and V is TRBV9; D may be TRBD1 (6 bases). V lost 3 bases and J 4 bases, leaving 16 bases between the germline ends. Germline-derived CDR1 and CDR2 are SGDLS and YYNGEE. The CDR3 runs 15 residues. As DNA, the CDR3 is TGTGCCAGCAGCGCCCTTGGGGGGGCTGGCTATGGCTACACCTTC. Protein: CASSALGGAGYGYTF.

The V gene is TRBV7-3, the J gene TRBJ2-2; 14 bases are a match to TRBD2. Germline CDR1 SGHTA, CDR2 FQGTGA. V lost 5 bases, J lost 5 bases, and 7 bases stayed unmatched. This CDR3 is built from 17 residues. CDR3 coding DNA: TGTGCCAGCAGCGCGACTAGCGGGGGGGCGAGGACCGGGGAGCTGTTTTTT. Translating gives CASSATSGGARTGELFF.

V and J are TRBV2 and TRBJ1-1; tentatively, D is TRBD1 (6 bases). Trimming pared 2 bases from V and 4 bases from J, leaving 11 bases between. The CDR3 runs to 14 residues. CDR1 is SNHLY, CDR2 FYNNEI, per germline. For the CDR3, the DNA is TGTGCCAGCAGTGAAAGGGGGGGGATCACTGAAGCTTTCTTT. Translated: CASSERGGITEAFF.

V and J are TRBV3-1 (or the pseudogene TRBV3-2) and TRBJ2-5; 10 bases are a match to TRBD2. Germline lookup yields CDR1 LGHDT and CDR2 YNNKEL (reference sequence). V shed 5 bases, J shed 4 bases, and the junction held 7 bases outside the gene matches. The CDR3 has 15 amino acids. Written as DNA, the CDR3 is TGTGCCAGCAGCTGGTTAGCGGGAGGCTCAGAGACCCAGTACTTC. It translates to CASSWLAGGSETQYF.

The chain combines TRBV5-4 with TRBJ2-5, with 7 bases lining up with TRBD2. Germline assignment: CDR1 SGHNT and CDR2 YYREEE (reference sequence). V lost 7 bases and J lost 5; bases outside the gene matches: 17. The CDR3 covers 16 residues. CDR3 DNA: TGTGCCAGCCGAGCTAGCGGAGACTTCTGGGGTGAGACCCAGTACTTC. Its translation is CASRASGDFWGETQYF.

The J gene is TRBJ2-7, the V gene TRBV28, with 7 bases that match TRBD1. The CDR3 is 15 amino acids. Germline CDR1 reads MDHEN; CDR2 reads SYDVKM. Trimming cost V 3 bases and J 4 bases; bases outside gene matches: 9. CDR3 sequence reads: CASSLAATGIYEQYF. The CDR3 DNA follows: TGTGCCAGCAGTTTGGCTGCGACAGGGATATACGAGCAGTACTTC.

V gene TRBV19 combines with J gene TRBJ1-4; D is possibly TRBD1 (6 bases). Germline V gene lookup returns CDR1 LNHDA and CDR2 SQIVND (reference sequence). The CDR3 covers 16 residues. V was shortened by 4 bases and J by 4 bases, with 16 bases between the two germline ends. CDR3 amino acids: CASSKRGQSLNEKLFF. CDR3 bases: TGTGCCAGTAGTAAAAGAGGACAGAGCCTTAATGAAAAACTGTTTTTT.

DNA for the CDR3: TGTGCCAGCAGTTTCGGGACAGGGACCTACAATGAGCAGTTCTTC. Encoded protein: CASSFGTGTYNEQFF. This chain joins TRBV27 and TRBJ2-1, with 9 bases lining up with TRBD1. Germline lookup yields CDR1 MNHEY and CDR2 SMNVEV (reference sequence). After removal of 3 bases from V and 2 bases from J, the junction contained 2 bases not matched to a gene. The CDR3 contains 15 residues.

Remarks on this clone: The sample carries other DNA sequences with the same CDR3. The gene calls are TRBV19 and TRBJ2-3, with D tentatively TRBD1 (5 bases). Trimming shortened V by 9 bases and J by 5 bases, and 9 bases separated the two germline ends. The CDR3 is made up of 11 amino acids. Germline loops: CDR1 LNHDA, CDR2 SQIVND (reference sequence). The CDR3 sequence is CASSDRDTQYF. CDR3 sequence (DNA): TGTGCCAGCAGTGACAGAGATACGCAGTATTTT.

The chain joins TRBV6-5 to TRBJ2-1, with TRBD2 as a possible D gene (5 bases). The CDR3 loop spans 11 amino acids. Between the trimmed V and J ends, which lost 7 bases and 8 bases, there was a span of 9 bases. The germline gives CDR1 MNHEY, CDR2 SVGAGI. CDR3 residues: CASKGAYEQFF. CDR3 coding DNA: TGTGCCAGCAAGGGAGCGTATGAGCAGTTCTTC.

The chain joins TRBV19 to TRBJ1-5, with D possibly matching TRBD1 (5 bases). The V gene's germline CDR1 is LNHDA and CDR2 SQIVND (reference sequence). V gave up 10 bases and J gave up 4 bases, with 26 bases separating them. The CDR3 is made up of 17 amino acids. In DNA form, the CDR3 reads TGTGCCACCTTAGACGGTGCAGGGTGGTATGGTAATCAGCCCCAGCATTTT. Residues: CATLDGAGWYGNQPQHF.

J is TRBJ2-1 and V is TRBV4-2; a weak D match, TRBD2 (6 bases). The CDR3 extends over 12 amino acids. V lost 8 bases, J lost 11 bases, and 16 bases lay in between. From germline, CDR1 is LGHNA and CDR2 YNFKEQ. The CDR3 DNA follows: TGTGCCAGCTCTCTGCTGGAGGGACAGCAGTTCTTC. This codes for CASSLLEGQQFF.

The CDR3 is CASRGNRGTTGELFF. Written as DNA, the CDR3 is TGTGCCAGCAGGGGGAACAGGGGGACCACCGGGGAGCTGTTTTTT. V is TRBV2 and J is TRBJ2-2, with 8 bases lining up with TRBD1. The CDR3 length is 15 residues. CDR1 is SNHLY and CDR2 is FYNNEI in the germline V gene. Unmatched junction bases numbered 7, after V lost 6 bases and J lost 4 bases. Combining the CDR3 with reference TRBV2 and TRBJ2-2 gives the whole variable domain EPEVTQTPSHQVTQMGQEVILRCVPISNHLYFYWYRQILGQKVEFLVSFYNNEISEKSEIFDDQFSVERPDGSNFTLKIRSTKLEDSAMYFCASRGNRGTTGELFFGEGSRLTVL.

The chain uses TRBV29-1 and TRBJ1-5; D is perhaps TRBD1 (6 bases). Germline loops: CDR1 SQVTM, CDR2 ANQGSEA. The CDR3 is 12 residues long. V was clipped by 5 bases and J by 7 bases, with 12 bases between them. CDR3 protein: CSVTTGTQPQHF. In DNA form, the CDR3 reads TGCAGCGTTACTACAGGGACCCAGCCCCAGCATTTT.

This chain joins TRBV10-1 and TRBJ1-1; D gene uncertain. Germline V gives CDR1 WNHNN, CDR2 SYGVQD (reference sequence). The CDR3 extends over 16 amino acids. Trimming removed 0 bases at V and 1 base at J, with 12 bases between. The CDR3 bases are TGCGCCAGCAGTGAGTCGATCAACCGGAGGAACACTGAAGCTTTCTTT. Protein product: CASSESINRRNTEAFF.

V gene TRBV5-1 combines with J gene TRBJ2-7; D is perhaps TRBD1 (8 bases). V dropped 4 bases and J dropped 4 bases, with 18 bases sitting between them. The V gene's germline CDR1 is SGHRS and CDR2 YFSETQ. The CDR3 spans 15 residues. The DNA of the CDR3 is TGCGCCAGCAGCCTACTAGGACAGGGAGGGTACGAGCAGTACTTC. It encodes CASSLLGQGGYEQYF.

The chain links TRBV5-4 to TRBJ1-6; D unresolved. V lost 2 bases and J 7 bases, leaving 13 bases between the germline ends. In germline, CDR1 is SGHNT, CDR2 YYREEE (reference sequence). The CDR3 length is 15 residues. The CDR3 protein is CASSLAVNYNSPLHF. CDR3 coding DNA: TGTGCCAGCAGCTTAGCCGTCAACTACAATTCACCCCTCCACTTT.

The chain uses TRBV9 and TRBJ1-2, with TRBD1 matching over 7 bases. V shed 3 bases, J shed 1 base, and the junction held 12 bases outside the gene matches. This CDR3 spans 17 amino acids. Per germline, CDR1 SGDLS and CDR2 YYNGEE. CDR3 in amino acids: CASSAGTAEKNNYGYTF. DNA of the CDR3: TGTGCCAGCAGCGCAGGGACAGCCGAAAAGAATAACTATGGCTACACCTTC.

The rearrangement uses TRBV11-2 and TRBJ2-1; D possibly corresponds to TRBD2 (6 bases). This CDR3 region has 18 residues. Trimming stripped 2 bases from V and 7 bases from J, with 24 bases between. CDR1 SGHAT and CDR2 FQNNGV come from the germline V gene. CDR3 sequence (DNA): TGTGCCAGCAGCTTAAACCCCCCCTATGGGGGGAGGCGGAATGAGCAGTTCTTC. It specifies CASSLNPPYGGRRNEQFF.

The V gene is TRBV12-3 or TRBV12-4, the J gene TRBJ2-1, with D tentatively TRBD1 (6 bases). The CDR3 spans 12 residues. The V gene lost 6 bases and the J gene lost 6 bases, with 9 bases spanning the gap. The CDR3 here is CASSIQGNEQFF. The CDR3 DNA sequence: TGTGCCAGCAGCATACAGGGCAATGAGCAGTTCTTC.

The chain has TRBV14 and TRBJ1-2, with no clear D. Trimming left V 1 base short and J 7 bases short, with 13 bases between. The CDR3 consists of 14 residues. Germline CDR1 and CDR2: SGHDN and FVKESK. The CDR3 nucleotides read TGTGCCAGCAGCCAAGTGTCCTCCTCGGGTGGCTACACCTTC. Protein: CASSQVSSSGGYTF.